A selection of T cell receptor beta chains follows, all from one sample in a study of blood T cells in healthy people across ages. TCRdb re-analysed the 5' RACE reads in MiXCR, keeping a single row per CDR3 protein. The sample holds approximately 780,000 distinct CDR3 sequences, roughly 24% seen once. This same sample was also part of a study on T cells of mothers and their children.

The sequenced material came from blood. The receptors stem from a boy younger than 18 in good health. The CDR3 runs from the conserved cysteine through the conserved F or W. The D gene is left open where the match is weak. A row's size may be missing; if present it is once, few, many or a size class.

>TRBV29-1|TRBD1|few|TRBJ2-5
CSGRQGRETQYF
TGCAGCGGTCGACAGGGCCGGGAGACCCAGTACTTC
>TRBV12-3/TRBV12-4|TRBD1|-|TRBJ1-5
CASRQDRGNEPQHF
TGTGCCAGCAGACAGGACAGGGGGAATGAGCCCCAGCATTTT
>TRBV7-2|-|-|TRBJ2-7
CASSLVVYSYEQYF
TGTGCCAGCAGCTTAGTAGTTTACTCCTACGAGCAGTACTTC
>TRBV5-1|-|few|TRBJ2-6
CASSFEITGNSGANVLTF
TGCGCCAGCAGCTTCGAGATCACAGGAAACTCTGGGGCCAACGTCCTGACTTTC
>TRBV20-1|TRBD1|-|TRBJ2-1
CSAGNRGSSHNEQFF
TGCAGTGCTGGTAACAGGGGGAGCTCCCACAATGAGCAGTTCTTC
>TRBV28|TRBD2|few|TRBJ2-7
CASSLPAGDYEQYF
TGTGCCAGCAGTCTTCCAGCGGGGGATTACGAGCAGTACTTC
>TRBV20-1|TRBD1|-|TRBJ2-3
CSASSRQGASADTQYF
TGCAGTGCCAGCTCCCGACAGGGGGCAAGTGCAGATACGCAGTATTTT
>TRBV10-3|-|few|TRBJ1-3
CASRFGSGNTIYF
TGTGCCAGCCGCTTTGGCTCTGGAAACACCATATATTTT
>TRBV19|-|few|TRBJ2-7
CASSIGADVYEQYF
TGTGCCAGTAGTATAGGAGCGGACGTCTACGAGCAGTACTTC
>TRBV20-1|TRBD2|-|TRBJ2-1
CSAAGGSYNEQFF
TGCAGTGCTGCGGGGGGGAGTTACAATGAGCAGTTCTTC
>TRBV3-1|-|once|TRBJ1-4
CASSRKSQYLREKLFF
TGTGCCAGCAGCCGCAAATCACAGTACCTAAGGGAAAAACTGTTTTTT
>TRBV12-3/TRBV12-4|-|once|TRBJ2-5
CASSSAVGTQYF
TGTGCCAGCAGTTCCGCCGTGGGGACCCAGTACTTC
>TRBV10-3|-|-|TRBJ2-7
CAISSGLMLVEQYF
TGTGCCATCAGTTCGGGACTCATGCTCGTCGAGCAGTACTTC
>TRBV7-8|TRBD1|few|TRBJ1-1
CASSLQGVLRGSEAFF
TGTGCCAGCAGCTTACAGGGGGTGCTCAGAGGTTCCGAAGCTTTCTTT
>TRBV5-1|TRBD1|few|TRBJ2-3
CASRRTGPSTDTQYF
TGCGCCAGCAGACGGACAGGGCCGAGCACAGATACGCAGTATTTT
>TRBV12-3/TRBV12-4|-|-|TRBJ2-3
CASSFGGAPTDTQYF
TGTGCCAGCAGTTTTGGCGGGGCCCCCACAGATACGCAGTATTTT
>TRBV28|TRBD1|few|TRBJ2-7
CASSSRDRVFYEQYF
TGTGCCAGCAGTTCCCGGGACAGGGTTTTCTACGAGCAGTACTTC
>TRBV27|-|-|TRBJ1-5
CASSGPGNQPQHF
TGTGCCAGCAGTGGTCCAGGCAATCAGCCCCAGCATTTT
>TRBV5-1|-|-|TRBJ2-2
CASSLEITGELFF
TGCGCCAGCAGCTTGGAAATCACCGGGGAGCTGTTTTTT
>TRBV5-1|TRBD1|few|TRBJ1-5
CASSRSGGDEPQHF
TGCGCCAGCAGTCGCTCAGGGGGCGACGAACCCCAGCATTTT
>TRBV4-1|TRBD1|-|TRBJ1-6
CASSWEFQGESSPLHF
TGCGCCAGCAGCTGGGAATTTCAGGGGGAGAGTTCACCCCTCCACTTT
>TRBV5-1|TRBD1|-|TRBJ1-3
CASSMGQASGNTIYF
TGCGCCAGCAGCATGGGACAGGCCTCTGGAAACACCATATATTTT
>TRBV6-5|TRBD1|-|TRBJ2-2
CASSWTGGMNTGELFF
TGTGCCAGCAGTTGGACAGGGGGCATGAACACCGGGGAGCTGTTTTTT
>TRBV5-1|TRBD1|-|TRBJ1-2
CASSLNTGGQGYGYTF
TGCGCCAGCAGCTTGAACACAGGGGGCCAAGGGTATGGCTACACCTTC
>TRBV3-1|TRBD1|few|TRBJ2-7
CASSQYGTGGYEQYF
TGTGCCAGCAGCCAATACGGGACAGGGGGCTACGAGCAGTACTTC
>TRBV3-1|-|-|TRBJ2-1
CASSQAGASSYNEQFF
TGTGCCAGCAGCCAAGCCGGGGCTAGCTCCTACAATGAGCAGTTCTTC
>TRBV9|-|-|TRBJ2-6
CASSVALHGSGANVLTF
TGTGCCAGCAGCGTAGCCCTACATGGCTCTGGGGCCAACGTCCTGACTTTC
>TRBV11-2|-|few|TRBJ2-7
CASSPMRAQYF
TGTGCCAGCAGCCCTATGAGGGCGCAGTACTTC
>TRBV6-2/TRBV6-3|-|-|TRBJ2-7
CASSPDLTGPPYEQYF
TGTGCCAGCTCGCCTGACTTGACAGGCCCGCCCTACGAGCAGTACTTC
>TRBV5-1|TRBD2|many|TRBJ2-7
CASSLGLAGTYEQYF
TGCGCCAGCAGCTTGGGACTAGCGGGGACCTACGAGCAGTACTTC
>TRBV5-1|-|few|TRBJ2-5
CASSLKSDADRKQYF
TGCGCCAGCAGCTTGAAATCCGACGCTGACCGGAAGCAGTACTTC
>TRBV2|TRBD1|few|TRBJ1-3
CASSPGTGGSGNTIYF
TGTGCCAGCAGTCCCGGGACAGGAGGCTCTGGAAACACCATATATTTT
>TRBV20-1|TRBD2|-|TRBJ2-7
CSARDVLAGPPLSYEQYF
TGCAGTGCTAGAGATGTGCTAGCGGGGCCTCCGCTCTCCTACGAGCAGTACTTC
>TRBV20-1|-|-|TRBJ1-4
CSVGQREKLFF
TGCAGTGTGGGGCAGCGTGAAAAACTGTTTTTT
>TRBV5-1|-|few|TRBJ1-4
CASSFSVARDEKLFF
TGCGCCAGCAGCTTTTCTGTGGCGAGGGATGAAAAACTGTTTTTT